The present entry profiles one T cell receptor (beta chain) with its context. The entry originates in a study of blood T cells in healthy people across ages. In the study overall: About one barcoded TCR beta cDNA was captured per two T cells.

The ends were cut back, 0 bases at V and 2 bases at J, with 13 bases in the middle. Looked up from germline, CDR1 is LGHDT and CDR2 is YNNKEL (reference sequence). The length of the CDR3 is 16 residues. In terms of origin and age, donors were healthy Caucasian individuals from Russia aged roughly 6 to 100. Staff drew roughly 10 milliliters of peripheral blood from each donor. Isolation yielded PBMCs, at least 7 million per sample, in every case. Next came a second PCR, run for about 6 to 12 cycles, which used a sample-barcoded 5' primer along with a J-beta primer mix. MiXCR, run by TCRdb on the 5' RACE reads, gives a single entry per CDR3 protein. The table lists over 1.5 million distinct CDR3 sequences, 49% of them singletons.

The source is a middle-aged woman in good health. V is TRBV3-1 and J is TRBJ2-5; tentative D call: TRBD1 (6 bases). Sample: blood. The CDR3 nucleotides are TGTGCCAGCAGCCAAGACTTCGTCGACAGGCAAGAGACCCAGTACTTC. Protein: CASSQDFVDRQETQYF.